The TCR beta chain described here comes from a study of T cell responses to AZD1222 COVID-19 vaccine. Points from the study as a whole: Unmutated variant regions are reportedly targeted by nearly half of spike-specific TCRs. Vaccine-associated CD4 TCRs spanned spike, dominant at 160-218 and 743-854. Two doses of AZD1222 preceded a rise in Spike-specific TCR breadth and depth.

Repertoires were generated with immunoSEQ multiplex PCR, while TCRdb's copy carries only in-frame clones and drops some. The sample records more than 95,000 clones, about nine tenths being singletons. Remarks on this clone: The antigen is unknown.

The CDR3 is made up of 12 amino acids. Germline V CDR1 and CDR2: SGHAT, FQNNGV. Trimming pared 3 bases from V and 10 bases from J, leaving 10 bases between. The chain uses TRBV11-2 and TRBJ2-1, with a weak D call TRBD2 (5 bases). Sample: peripheral blood, taken on day 0 of MenACWY control vaccination. The source is an adult in good health. Here the CDR3 reads CASSFTGLEQFF. CDR3 coding DNA: TGTGCCAGCAGCTTTACGGGGTTGGAGCAGTTCTTC.